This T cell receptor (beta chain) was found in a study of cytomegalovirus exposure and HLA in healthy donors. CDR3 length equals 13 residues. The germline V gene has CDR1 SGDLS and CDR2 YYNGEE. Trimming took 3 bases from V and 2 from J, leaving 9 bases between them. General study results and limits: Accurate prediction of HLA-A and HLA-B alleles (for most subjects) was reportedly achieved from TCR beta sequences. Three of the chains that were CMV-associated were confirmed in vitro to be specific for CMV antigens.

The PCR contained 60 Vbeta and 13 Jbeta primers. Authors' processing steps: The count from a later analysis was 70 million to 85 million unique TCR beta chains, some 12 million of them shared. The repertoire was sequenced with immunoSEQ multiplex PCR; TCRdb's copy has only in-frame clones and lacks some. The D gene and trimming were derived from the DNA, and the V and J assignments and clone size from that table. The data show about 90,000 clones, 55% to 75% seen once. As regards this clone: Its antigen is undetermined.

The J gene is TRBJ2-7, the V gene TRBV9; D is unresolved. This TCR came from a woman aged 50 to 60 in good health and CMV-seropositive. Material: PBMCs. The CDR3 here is CASSAFPPYEQYF. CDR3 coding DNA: TGTGCCAGCAGCGCCTTTCCTCCCTACGAGCAGTACTTC.